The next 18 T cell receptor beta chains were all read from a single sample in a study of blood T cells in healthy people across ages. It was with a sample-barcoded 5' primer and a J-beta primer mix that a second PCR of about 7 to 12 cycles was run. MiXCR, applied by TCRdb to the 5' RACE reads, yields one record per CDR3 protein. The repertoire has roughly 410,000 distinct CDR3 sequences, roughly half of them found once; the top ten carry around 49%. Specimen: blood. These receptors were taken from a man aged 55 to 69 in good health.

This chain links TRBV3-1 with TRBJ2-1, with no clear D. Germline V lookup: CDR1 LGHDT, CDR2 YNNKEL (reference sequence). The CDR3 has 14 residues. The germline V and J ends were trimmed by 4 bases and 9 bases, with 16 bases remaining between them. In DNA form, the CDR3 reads TGTGCCAGCAGCCCCTGGGCCAGGAAGGCTGAGCAGTTCTTC. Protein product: CASSPWARKAEQFF.

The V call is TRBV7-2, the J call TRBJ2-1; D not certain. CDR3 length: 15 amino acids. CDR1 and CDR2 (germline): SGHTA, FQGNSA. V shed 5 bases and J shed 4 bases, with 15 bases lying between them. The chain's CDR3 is CASSRSSQSYNEQFF. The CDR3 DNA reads TGTGCCAGCAGCCGTTCGTCCCAGTCATACAATGAGCAGTTCTTC.

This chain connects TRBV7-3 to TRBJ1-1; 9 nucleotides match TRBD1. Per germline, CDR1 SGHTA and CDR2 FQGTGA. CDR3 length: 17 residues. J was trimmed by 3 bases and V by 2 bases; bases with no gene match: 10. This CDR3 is CASSLRGQGLGDTEAFF. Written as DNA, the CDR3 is TGTGCCAGCAGCTTACGGGGACAGGGACTTGGGGACACTGAAGCTTTCTTT.

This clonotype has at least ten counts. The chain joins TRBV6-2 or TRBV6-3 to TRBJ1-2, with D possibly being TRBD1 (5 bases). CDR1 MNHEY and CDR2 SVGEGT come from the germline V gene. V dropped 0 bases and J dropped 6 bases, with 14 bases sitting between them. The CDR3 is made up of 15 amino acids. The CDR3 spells CASSYSDEGWNGYTF. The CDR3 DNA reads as TGTGCCAGCAGTTACTCGGATGAGGGGTGGAATGGCTACACCTTC.

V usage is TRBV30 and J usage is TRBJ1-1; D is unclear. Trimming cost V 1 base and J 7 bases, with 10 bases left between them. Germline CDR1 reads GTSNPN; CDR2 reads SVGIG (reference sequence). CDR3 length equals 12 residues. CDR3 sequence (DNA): TGTGCCTGGAGTGAACCCGGGCTTGAAGCTTTCTTT. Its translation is CAWSEPGLEAFF.

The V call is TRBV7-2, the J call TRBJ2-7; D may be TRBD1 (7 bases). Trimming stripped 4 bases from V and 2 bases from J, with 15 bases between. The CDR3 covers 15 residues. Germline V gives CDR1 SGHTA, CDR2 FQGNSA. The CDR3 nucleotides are TGTGCCAGCAGCTCACAGGGGCTAGCGACCTACGAGCAGTACTTC. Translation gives CASSSQGLATYEQYF.

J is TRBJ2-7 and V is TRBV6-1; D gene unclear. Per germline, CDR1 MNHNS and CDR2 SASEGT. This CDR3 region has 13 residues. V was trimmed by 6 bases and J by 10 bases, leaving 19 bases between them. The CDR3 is CASRGSLPTRQYF. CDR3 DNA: TGTGCCAGCAGGGGATCTTTGCCTACGCGTCAGTACTTC.

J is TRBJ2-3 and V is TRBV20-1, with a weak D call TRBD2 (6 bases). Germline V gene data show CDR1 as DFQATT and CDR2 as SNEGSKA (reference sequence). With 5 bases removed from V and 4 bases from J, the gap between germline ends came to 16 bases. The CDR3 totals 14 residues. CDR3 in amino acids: CSAHPGLRADTQYF. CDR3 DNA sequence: TGCAGTGCTCATCCGGGACTCCGGGCAGATACGCAGTATTTT.

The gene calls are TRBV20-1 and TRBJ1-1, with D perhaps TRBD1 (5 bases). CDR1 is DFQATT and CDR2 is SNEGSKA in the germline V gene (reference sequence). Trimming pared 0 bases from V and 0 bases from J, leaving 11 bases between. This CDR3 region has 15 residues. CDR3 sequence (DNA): TGCAGTGCTAGAGATGTGCGGGGCCTGAACACTGAAGCTTTCTTT. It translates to CSARDVRGLNTEAFF.

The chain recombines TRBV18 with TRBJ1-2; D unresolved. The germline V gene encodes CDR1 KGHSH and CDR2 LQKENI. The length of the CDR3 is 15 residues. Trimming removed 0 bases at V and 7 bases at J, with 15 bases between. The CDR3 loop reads CASSPPDSYGSGYTF. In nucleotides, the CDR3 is TGTGCCAGCTCACCACCGGATTCCTATGGGAGTGGCTACACCTTC.

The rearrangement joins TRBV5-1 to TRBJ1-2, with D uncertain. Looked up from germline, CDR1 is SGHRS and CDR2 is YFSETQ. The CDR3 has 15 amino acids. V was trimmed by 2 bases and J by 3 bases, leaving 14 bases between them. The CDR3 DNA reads TGCGCCAGCAGCTTTGGGGTGGGCGCGGACTATGGCTACACCTTC. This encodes CASSFGVGADYGYTF.

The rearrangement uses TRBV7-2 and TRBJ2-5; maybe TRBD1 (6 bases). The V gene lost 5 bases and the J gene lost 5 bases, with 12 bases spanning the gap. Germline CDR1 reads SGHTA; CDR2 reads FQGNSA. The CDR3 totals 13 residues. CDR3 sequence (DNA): TGTGCCAGCAGCCAAGACAGGCCCGAGACCCAGTACTTC. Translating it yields CASSQDRPETQYF.

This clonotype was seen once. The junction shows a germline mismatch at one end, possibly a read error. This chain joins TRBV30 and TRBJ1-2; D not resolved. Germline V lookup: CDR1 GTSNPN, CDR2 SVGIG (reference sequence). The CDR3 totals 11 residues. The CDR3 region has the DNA TGTGCCGGGAGTGTATCAGGTGGCTACACCTTC. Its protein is CAGSVSGGYTF. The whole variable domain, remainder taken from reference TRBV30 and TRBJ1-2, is SQTIHQWPATLVQPVGSPLSLECTVEGTSNPNLYWYRQAAGRGLQLLFYSVGIGQISSEVPQNLSASRPQDRQFILSSKKLLLSDSGFYLCAGSVSGGYTFGSGTRLTVV.

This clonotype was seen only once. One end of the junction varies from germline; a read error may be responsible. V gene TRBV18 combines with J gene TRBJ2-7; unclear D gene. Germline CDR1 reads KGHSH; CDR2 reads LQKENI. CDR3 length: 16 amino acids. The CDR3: CAGSKVLVRDSYEQYF. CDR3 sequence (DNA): TGTGCCGGCTCAAAGGTCCTGGTAAGGGACTCCTACGAGCAGTACTTC.

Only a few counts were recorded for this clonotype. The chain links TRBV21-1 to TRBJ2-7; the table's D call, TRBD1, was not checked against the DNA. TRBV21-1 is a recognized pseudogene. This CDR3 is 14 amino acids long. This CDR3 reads CASSKDRGTYEQYF. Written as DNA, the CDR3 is TGTGCCAGCAGCAAGGACAGGGGGACCTACGAGCAGTACTTC.

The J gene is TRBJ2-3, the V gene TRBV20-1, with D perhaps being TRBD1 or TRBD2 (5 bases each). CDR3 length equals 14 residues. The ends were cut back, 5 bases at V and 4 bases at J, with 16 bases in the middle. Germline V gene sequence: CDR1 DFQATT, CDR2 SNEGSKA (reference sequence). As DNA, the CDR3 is TGCAGTGCTCTAGGACCGAGGGGTGCAGATACGCAGTATTTT. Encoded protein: CSALGPRGADTQYF.

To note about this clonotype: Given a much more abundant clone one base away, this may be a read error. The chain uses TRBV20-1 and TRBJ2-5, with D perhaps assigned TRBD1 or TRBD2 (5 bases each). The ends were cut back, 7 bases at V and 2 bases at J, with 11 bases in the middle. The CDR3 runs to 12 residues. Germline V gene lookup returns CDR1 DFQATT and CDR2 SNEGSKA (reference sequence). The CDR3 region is CSVKRTQETQYF. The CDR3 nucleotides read TGCAGTGTGAAGCGGACACAAGAGACCCAGTACTTC.

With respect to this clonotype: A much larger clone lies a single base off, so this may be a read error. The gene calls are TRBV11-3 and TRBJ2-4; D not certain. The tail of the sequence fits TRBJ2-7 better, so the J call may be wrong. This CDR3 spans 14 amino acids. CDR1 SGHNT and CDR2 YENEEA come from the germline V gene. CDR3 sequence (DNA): TGTGCCAGCAGCCCGTACGACAAACCCCACGAGCAGTACTTC. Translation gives CASSPYDKPHEQYF.